The 32 T cell receptor beta chains presented below share a single source sample, sequenced in a study of CD8 T cells in ankylosing spondylitis. One entry per CDR3 protein results from TCRdb running MiXCR on the 5' RACE reads. The data show 670,000 or so distinct CDR3 sequences, 19% seen once. Whole-study results and caveats: Seemingly distinctive of ankylosing spondylitis blood was a TCR beta motif formed by eight highly homologous variants.

Their target antigens are unknown. The source material was blood, either unsorted or a sorted T cell fraction (not recorded which). These receptors came from a male donor with ankylosing spondylitis.

The sample holds a few counts of this clonotype. The V call is TRBV28, the J call TRBJ2-7, with D perhaps TRBD1 (5 bases). Germline V gene lookup returns CDR1 MDHEN and CDR2 SYDVKM. The CDR3 runs 14 residues. Trimming took off 7 bases at V and 2 bases at J, with 15 bases between the two ends. Here the CDR3 DNA reads TGTGCCAGCACCCCCCCAGGGCTAACCTACGAGCAGTACTTC. Translated: CASTPPGLTYEQYF.

In its sample, this clonotype was seen many times. The V gene is TRBV12-3 or TRBV12-4, the J gene TRBJ1-5; no reliable D call. This CDR3 contains 14 residues. The V end was cut by 5 bases, the J end by 2 bases, with 10 bases between. This CDR3 is CASSQWGGNQPQHF. The CDR3 coding sequence is TGTGCCAGCAGTCAGTGGGGAGGCAATCAGCCCCAGCATTTT.

A few counts support this clonotype. The rearrangement uses TRBV6-1 and TRBJ2-1, with D perhaps TRBD1 (6 bases). Trimming took off 6 bases at V and 8 bases at J, with 20 bases between the two ends. The CDR3 has 15 amino acids. From germline, CDR1 is MNHNS and CDR2 SASEGT. The DNA for the CDR3 is TGTGCCAGCAGCCTCGGGGCAGGGGCGAGAGATGAGCAGTTCTTC. Amino acid sequence: CASSLGAGARDEQFF.

This clonotype was recorded at least ten times. The rearrangement links TRBV24-1 to TRBJ2-1; TRBD2 matches at 7 bases. The CDR3 runs to 17 residues. Trimming at V came to 6 bases and at J to 1 base, leaving 11 bases not matched to a gene. Germline CDR1 is KGHDR and CDR2 is SFDVKD. The CDR3 loop is CATSHTGTTMSYNEQFF. The CDR3 coding sequence is TGTGCCACCAGTCATACCGGGACTACCATGTCCTACAATGAGCAGTTCTTC.

The chain recombines TRBV6-1 with TRBJ1-2; D remains ambiguous. CDR1 is MNHNS and CDR2 is SASEGT in the germline V gene. The CDR3 loop spans 15 amino acids. The V gene lost 7 bases and the J gene lost 5 bases, with 20 bases spanning the gap. The CDR3 sequence is CASKIAGRAPYGYTF. The DNA of the CDR3 is TGTGCCAGCAAGATAGCAGGCCGGGCACCTTATGGCTACACCTTC.

The J gene is TRBJ2-1, the V gene TRBV12-3 or TRBV12-4; 7 bases map to TRBD2. The junction had 13 bases not matched to a gene; V was cut back by 5 bases and J by 6 bases. CDR3 length: 16 amino acids. The CDR3 region has the DNA TGTGCCAGCAGTGCCACTTTTCCGGGGGGTGGCAATGAGCAGTTCTTC. Translation gives CASSATFPGGGNEQFF.

This clonotype was observed a few times. The CDR3 loop reads CSVEDKNYEQYF. CDR3 sequence (DNA): TGCAGCGTTGAAGATAAAAACTACGAGCAGTACTTC. The chain uses TRBV29-1 and TRBJ2-7; no clear D gene. Germline V gene data show CDR1 as SQVTM and CDR2 as ANQGSEA. With 0 bases removed from V and 3 bases from J, the gap between germline ends came to 6 bases. The CDR3 length is 12 residues.

CDR3 region: CASSPQAGGTGGIDTQYF. The CDR3 nucleotides are TGTGCCAGCAGCCCACAGGCCGGCGGGACAGGCGGGATAGATACGCAGTATTTT. The V gene is TRBV9, the J gene TRBJ2-3; 8 nucleotides match TRBD1. Unmatched junction bases numbered 18, after V lost 4 bases and J lost 5 bases. Germline CDR1 is SGDLS and CDR2 is YYNGEE. This CDR3 has 18 residues.

The V and J genes are TRBV20-1 and TRBJ2-2, with D perhaps TRBD1 (5 bases). Germline values: CDR1 DFQATT, CDR2 SNEGSKA (reference sequence). With 5 bases removed from V and 5 bases from J, the gap between germline ends came to 18 bases. This CDR3 comprises 15 residues. The CDR3 nucleotides are TGCAGTGCTCGATGGGGCGGTCCCCTTACCGGGGAGCTGTTTTTT. This codes for CSARWGGPLTGELFF.

The chain is built from TRBV20-1 and TRBJ2-7; D perhaps matches TRBD2 (6 bases). This CDR3 is 15 amino acids long. V was cut by 6 bases and J by 0 bases, with 18 bases left in between. The germline gives CDR1 DFQATT, CDR2 SNEGSKA (reference sequence). The CDR3 is CSATRGMEPSYEQYF. Here the CDR3 DNA reads TGCAGTGCAACCCGGGGGATGGAACCCTCCTACGAGCAGTACTTC.

DNA for the CDR3: TGCAGCGTTGACGACAGGGGAGGTACCGGGGAGCTGTTTTTT. Protein sequence: CSVDDRGGTGELFF. The V call is TRBV29-1, the J call TRBJ2-2; 8 nucleotides agree with TRBD1. This CDR3 is 14 amino acids long. V shed 3 bases, J shed 5 bases, and the junction held 5 bases outside the gene matches. Germline CDR1 reads SQVTM; CDR2 reads ANQGSEA.

J is TRBJ2-5 and V is TRBV5-1, with 7 bases identical to TRBD1. The germline CDR1 and CDR2 sequences are SGHRS and YFSETQ. After removal of 4 bases from V and 1 base from J, the junction contained 7 bases not matched to a gene. This CDR3 region has 15 residues. As DNA, the CDR3 is TGCGCCAGCAGCAGAAGACAGGGTCGCCAAGAGACCCAGTACTTC. Its translation is CASSRRQGRQETQYF. Drawing the rest from reference TRBV5-1 and TRBJ2-5, the complete variable domain is KAGVTQTPRYLIKTRGQQVTLSCSPISGHRSVSWYQQTPGQGLQFLFEYFSETQRNKGNFPGRFSGRQFSNSRSEMNVSTLELGDSALYLCASSRRQGRQETQYFGPGTRLLVL.

As concerns this clonotype: A much larger clone is a single base away; this may be a read error. The chain couples TRBV6-4 to TRBJ2-1; no clear D. The CDR3 length is 12 residues. Trimming took 0 bases from V and 5 from J, leaving 2 bases between them. The germline CDR1 and CDR2 sequences are MRHNA and SNTAGT. For the CDR3, the DNA is TGTGCCAGCAGTGACTCGGACAATGAGCAGTTCTTC. This sequence encodes CASSDSDNEQFF.

CDR3 residues: CAISQPGTETSTDTQYF. CDR3 coding DNA: TGTGCCATCAGCCAACCCGGGACAGAGACTAGCACAGATACGCAGTATTTT. This chain joins TRBV10-3 and TRBJ2-3; TRBD1 matches 7 bases. The CDR3 consists of 17 residues. V shed 6 bases and J 0 bases; nucleotides not matched to a gene: 12. The germline V gene encodes CDR1 ENHRY and CDR2 SYGVKD.

The chain employs TRBV5-6 and TRBJ2-7; no clear D gene. CDR3 size: 13 residues. Trimming took off 0 bases at V and 3 bases at J, with 7 bases between the two ends. CDR1 SGHDT and CDR2 YYEEEE come from the germline V gene. As DNA, the CDR3 is TGTGCCAGCAGCTTGGTGGAAATCTACGAGCAGTACTTC. Translating gives CASSLVEIYEQYF.

This clonotype was counted only a few times. The chain joins TRBV27 to TRBJ2-3; weak D call: TRBD2 (6 bases). V lost 1 base and J lost 1, with 12 bases in between. Per the germline V gene, CDR1 is MNHEY and CDR2 is SMNVEV (reference sequence). The CDR3 spans 16 residues. The CDR3 loop reads CASSLLGGLRTDTQYF. The CDR3 nucleotides are TGTGCCAGCAGTTTATTGGGGGGACTCCGCACAGATACGCAGTATTTT.

This sequence joins TRBV12-3 or TRBV12-4 and TRBJ1-4, with D possibly matching TRBD1 (5 bases). This CDR3 is 13 amino acids long. V was clipped by 6 bases and J by 8 bases, with 13 bases between them. The CDR3 reads CASSPDSWEKLFF. The CDR3 DNA reads as TGTGCCAGCAGCCCTGACAGTTGGGAAAAACTGTTTTTT.

V and J are TRBV12-3 or TRBV12-4 and TRBJ2-5, with 11 bases lining up with TRBD2. The CDR3 has 16 residues. Unmatched junction bases numbered 6, after V lost 1 base and J lost 5 bases. In DNA form, the CDR3 reads TGTGCCAGCAGTTTAGTAGCGGGAGGGCCGGTCGAGACCCAGTACTTC. Amino acid sequence: CASSLVAGGPVETQYF.

The sample holds a few counts of this clonotype. This sequence joins TRBV27 and TRBJ2-5; no reliable D call. V was shortened by 7 bases and J by 5 bases, with 11 bases between the two germline ends. The CDR3 spans 12 residues. Germline V gene sequence: CDR1 MNHEY, CDR2 SMNVEV (reference sequence). CDR3 sequence (DNA): TGTGCCAGCAAGAAAGGCTGGGAGACCCAGTACTTC. It encodes CASKKGWETQYF.

This clonotype has only a few counts. The chain employs TRBV19 and TRBJ2-7; D is unclear. Germline CDR1 and CDR2: LNHDA and SQIVND (reference sequence). CDR3 length equals 13 residues. Trimming left V 4 bases short and J 6 bases short, with 13 bases between. CDR3 amino acids: CASSNPLGPEQYF. CDR3 bases: TGTGCCAGTAGTAACCCATTGGGCCCCGAGCAGTACTTC.

The table lists this clonotype with a few counts. J is TRBJ2-7 and V is TRBV6-2 or TRBV6-3; perhaps TRBD1 as D (6 bases). This CDR3 spans 14 amino acids. The V gene lost 8 bases and the J gene lost 2 bases, with 16 bases spanning the gap. From germline, CDR1 is MNHEY and CDR2 SVGEGT. The CDR3 sequence is CASRFQGTAYEQYF. CDR3 nucleotides: TGTGCCAGCCGATTCCAGGGGACCGCCTACGAGCAGTACTTC.

The chain recombines TRBV11-2 with TRBJ2-7, with 10 nucleotides matching TRBD1. With 2 bases clipped from V and 6 bases from J, the junction kept 7 bases outside the gene matches. The V gene's germline CDR1 is SGHAT and CDR2 FQNNGV. The CDR3 consists of 15 residues. CDR3 sequence (DNA): TGTGCCAGCAGCTTAACGACGGACAGGGGGAGCGAGCAGTACTTC. Protein product: CASSLTTDRGSEQYF.

This rearrangement joins TRBV5-1 to TRBJ2-1, with 8 bases aligning to TRBD1. With V trimmed by 3 bases and J by 4 bases, 6 bases remained unmatched. The CDR3 is made up of 15 amino acids. CDR1 and CDR2 from the germline V gene are SGHRS and YFSETQ. DNA of the CDR3: TGCGCCAGCAGCTCCCGGGGACAGGCGTACAATGAGCAGTTCTTC. Its translation is CASSSRGQAYNEQFF.

The rearrangement joins TRBV4-1 to TRBJ1-1, with D tentatively TRBD1 (5 bases). Germline CDR1 is MGHRA and CDR2 is YSYEKL. The CDR3 totals 13 residues. The ends were cut back, 0 bases at V and 4 bases at J, with 6 bases in the middle. The CDR3 region has the DNA TGCGCCAGCAGCCAAGAAGGGGCCACTGAAGCTTTCTTT. Its protein is CASSQEGATEAFF.

Comments on this clonotype: Because it lacks the conserved phenylalanine or tryptophan at the end, this CDR3 is likely a read error. The V and J genes are TRBV4-2 and TRBJ1-1; no definite D call. V lost 8 bases and J 0 bases, leaving 10 bases between the germline ends. Germline V gene data show CDR1 as LGHNA and CDR2 as YNFKEQ. This CDR3 has 13 residues. CDR3 coding DNA: TGTGCCAGCTTAAGGCAGGTGAACACTGAAGCTTTCCTT. Protein: CASLRQVNTEAFL.

This clonotype was counted between two and nine times. J is TRBJ2-5 and V is TRBV29-1, with 7 bases fitting TRBD2. Germline V CDR1 and CDR2: SQVTM, ANQGSEA. The CDR3 is 13 residues long. V was clipped by 8 bases and J by 0 bases; unmatched bases: 6. The CDR3 region is CSFVGGYQETQYF. CDR3 nucleotides: TGCAGCTTTGTGGGAGGGTACCAAGAGACCCAGTACTTC.

V and J are TRBV6-1 and TRBJ1-5; maybe TRBD1 (5 bases). The CDR3 consists of 14 residues. Germline CDR1 is MNHNS and CDR2 is SASEGT. Trimming took off 5 bases at V and 1 base at J, with 9 bases between the two ends. In DNA, the CDR3 is TGTGCCAGCAGTCCGGACACAAGCAATCAGCCCCAGCATTTT. It codes for CASSPDTSNQPQHF.

At least ten counts were recorded for this clonotype. This chain connects TRBV27 to TRBJ2-2; TRBD1 matches 10 bases. This CDR3 has 16 residues. V was clipped by 5 bases and J by 6 bases; unmatched bases: 9. The germline gives CDR1 MNHEY, CDR2 SMNVEV (reference sequence). The CDR3 nucleotides are TGTGCCAGCAGTCACGACAGGGGGCAGAGGTCCGGGGAGCTGTTTTTT. Amino acid sequence: CASSHDRGQRSGELFF.

This clonotype was detected ten times or more. The CDR3 DNA is TGTGCCAGCAGTGATTTTGCAGCTGGCTCCTACGAGCAGTACTTC. Translating gives CASSDFAAGSYEQYF. V and J are TRBV25-1 and TRBJ2-7; no clear D gene. V lost 3 bases, J lost 0 bases, and 12 bases lay in between. The CDR3 extends over 15 amino acids. Germline loops: CDR1 MGHDK, CDR2 SYGVNS.

The table lists this clonotype with a few counts. The chain is built from TRBV20-1 and TRBJ2-3; TRBD1 or TRBD2 may be the D gene (7 bases each). The CDR3 has 15 residues. The V end lost 6 bases, the J end lost 0 bases, and 16 bases lay between the germline ends. CDR1 DFQATT and CDR2 SNEGSKA come from the germline V gene (reference sequence). The CDR3 nucleotides read TGCAGTGCCACACCAGGGGGGGCTAGCACAGATACGCAGTATTTT. Amino acids: CSATPGGASTDTQYF.

The rearrangement joins TRBV6-2 or TRBV6-3 to TRBJ2-7; 10 bases fit TRBD1. In germline, CDR1 is MNHEY, CDR2 SVGEGT. The junction had 11 bases not matched to a gene; V was cut back by 6 bases and J by 6 bases. The CDR3 runs 15 residues. Written as DNA, the CDR3 is TGTGCCAGCAGACCCGGGACAGGGGTACCCCTCGAGCAGTACTTC. This encodes CASRPGTGVPLEQYF.

This clonotype was recorded a few times. The V gene is TRBV9, the J gene TRBJ2-5; D might be TRBD2 (6 bases). CDR3 length: 16 residues. Germline assignment: CDR1 SGDLS and CDR2 YYNGEE. V dropped 0 bases and J dropped 3 bases, with 15 bases sitting between them. The CDR3 spells CASSVDPGVREETQYF. The CDR3 bases are TGTGCCAGCAGCGTAGATCCGGGAGTGAGGGAAGAGACCCAGTACTTC.